This T cell receptor beta chain was profiled in a study of blood T cell repertoires in COVID-19. As originally analysed: Researchers report that nucleated cell counts were estimated from reference gene primer amplification. Sequencing used immunoSEQ multiplex PCR; TCRdb keeps in-frame clones, though not all of them. V, J and clone size are those of that table, while D and trimming were read from the DNA. The repertoire holds about 150,000 clones, with under 85% as singletons. This CDR3 region has 14 residues. Germline V gene data show CDR1 as LNHDA and CDR2 as SQIVND (reference sequence). V lost 6 bases to trimming and J lost 4 bases; unmatched junction nucleotides: 8.

The chain carries TRBV19 and TRBJ1-2; 7 bases map to TRBD1. The sequence came from a woman at least 80 years old with acute or convalescent COVID-19. Sequencing was carried out using peripheral blood. The CDR3 is CASSLGQELYGYTF. CDR3 bases: TGTGCCAGTAGCCTAGGACAGGAGCTCTATGGCTACACCTTC.